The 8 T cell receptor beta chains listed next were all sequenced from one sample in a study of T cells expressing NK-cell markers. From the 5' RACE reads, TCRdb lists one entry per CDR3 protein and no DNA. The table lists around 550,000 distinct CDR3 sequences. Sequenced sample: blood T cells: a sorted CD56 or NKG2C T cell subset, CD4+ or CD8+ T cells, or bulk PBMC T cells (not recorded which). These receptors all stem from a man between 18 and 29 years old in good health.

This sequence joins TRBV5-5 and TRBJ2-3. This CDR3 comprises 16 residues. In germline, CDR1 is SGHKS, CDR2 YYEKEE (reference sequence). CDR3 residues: CASSSGLITFTDTQYF.

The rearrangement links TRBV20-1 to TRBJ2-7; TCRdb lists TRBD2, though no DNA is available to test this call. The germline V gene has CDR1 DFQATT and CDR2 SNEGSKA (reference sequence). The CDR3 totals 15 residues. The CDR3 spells CSALSGTSGIYEQYF.

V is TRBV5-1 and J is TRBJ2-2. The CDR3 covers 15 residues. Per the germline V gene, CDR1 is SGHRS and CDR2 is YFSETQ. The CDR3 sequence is CASSFILADTGELFF.

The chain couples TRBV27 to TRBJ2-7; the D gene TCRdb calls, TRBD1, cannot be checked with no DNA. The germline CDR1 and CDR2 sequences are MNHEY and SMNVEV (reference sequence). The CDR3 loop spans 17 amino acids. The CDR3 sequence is CASSLAPRDSFPGEQYF.

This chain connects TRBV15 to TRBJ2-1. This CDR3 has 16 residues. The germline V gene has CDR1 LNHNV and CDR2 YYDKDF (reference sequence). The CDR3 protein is CATSRGRFNSYNEQFF.

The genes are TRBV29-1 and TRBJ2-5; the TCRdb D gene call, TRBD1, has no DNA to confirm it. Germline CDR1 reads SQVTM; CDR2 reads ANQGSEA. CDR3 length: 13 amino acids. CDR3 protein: CSVDRVPRETQYF.

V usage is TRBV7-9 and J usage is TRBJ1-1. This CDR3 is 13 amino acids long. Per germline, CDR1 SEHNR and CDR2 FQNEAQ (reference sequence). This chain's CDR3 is CASSLGSGSEAFF.

The chain's CDR3 is CASSYSTGFESPLHF. The rearrangement joins TRBV6-5 to TRBJ1-6. The CDR3 loop spans 15 amino acids. Looked up from germline, CDR1 is MNHEY and CDR2 is SVGAGI.